This T cell receptor (beta chain) originates from a study of regulatory and conventional T cells in RAG deficiency. General study results and limits: Other subsets showed approximately 10-fold reductions, but Treg unique TCR beta sequences fell roughly 97-fold in these patients. Patient subsets had shorter CDR3s; Omenn Treg-Tconv overlap exceeded 75%.

Conventional CD4+ T cells were sorted from blood as CD25-low CD127-high cells. The data were produced by immunoSEQ multiplex PCR, yet TCRdb's version contains in-frame clones alone and is incomplete. The sample gives approximately 30,000 clones, roughly 96% of which show up once; 0.35% is in the top ten. Comments on this clone: Its antigen is not identified.

Trimming cost V 4 bases and J 4 bases, with 25 bases left between them. Germline V gene lookup returns CDR1 MNHEY and CDR2 SMNVEV (reference sequence). The CDR3 has 18 amino acids. This sample was also put to use in a study of regulatory T cells. That publication notes: Amplification used 52 TRBV primers and 13 TRBJ primers.

Material: CD25- CD4+ T cells sorted from blood. The chain couples TRBV27 to TRBJ1-2; D is uncertain. The TCR sequence derives from a human donor in good health. The CDR3 spells CASSSREPSPRECYGYTF. The CDR3 bases are TGTGCCAGCAGTTCCCGAGAACCTTCTCCCCGAGAGTGCTATGGCTACACCTTC.